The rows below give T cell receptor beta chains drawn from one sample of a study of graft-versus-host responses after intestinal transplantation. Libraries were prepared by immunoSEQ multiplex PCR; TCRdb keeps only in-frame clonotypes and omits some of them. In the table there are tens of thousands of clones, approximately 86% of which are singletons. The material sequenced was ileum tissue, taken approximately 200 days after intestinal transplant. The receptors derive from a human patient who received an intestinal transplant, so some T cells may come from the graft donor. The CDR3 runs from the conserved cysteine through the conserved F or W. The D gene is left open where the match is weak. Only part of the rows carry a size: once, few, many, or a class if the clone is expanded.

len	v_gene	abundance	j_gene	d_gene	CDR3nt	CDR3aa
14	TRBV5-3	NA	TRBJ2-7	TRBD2	TGTGCCAGAAGCTTGGGCCTAGCGGAATACGAGCAGTACTTC	CARSLGLAEYEQYF
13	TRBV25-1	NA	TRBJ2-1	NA	TGTGCCAGCAGTGAAGGGGTTGGGTGGAAGCAGTTCTTC	CASSEGVGWKQFF
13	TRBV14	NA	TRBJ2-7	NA	TGTGCCAGCAGCAGGGACTCCAACTACGAGCAGTACTTC	CASSRDSNYEQYF
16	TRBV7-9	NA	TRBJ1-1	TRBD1	TGTGCCAGCAGCTTAGCCCCCGGGACAGGGAACACTGAAGCTTTCTTT	CASSLAPGTGNTEAFF
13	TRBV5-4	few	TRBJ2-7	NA	TGTGCCAGCAGCTTTGGGCCAAAATACGAGCAGTACTTC	CASSFGPKYEQYF
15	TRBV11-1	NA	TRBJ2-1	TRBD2	TGTGCCAGCGCAACGCAAGCTAGCGGGGGGGATGAGCAGTTCTTC	CASATQASGGDEQFF
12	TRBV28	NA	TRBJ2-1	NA	TGTGCCAGCACTCCCGGGGGAAATGAGCAGTTCTTC	CASTPGGNEQFF
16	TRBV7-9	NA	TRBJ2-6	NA	TGTGCCAGCAGCTTAACGTCAGGGGCTGGGGCCAACGTCCTGACTTTC	CASSLTSGAGANVLTF
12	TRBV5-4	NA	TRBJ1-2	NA	TGTGCCAGCAGCTTGGTAGGGACCGGCTACACCTTC	CASSLVGTGYTF
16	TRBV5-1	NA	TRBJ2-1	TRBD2	TGCGCCAGCAGCCCGGACCTAGCGGGAGGTTACAATGAGCAGTTCTTC	CASSPDLAGGYNEQFF